A selection of T cell receptor beta chains follows, all from one sample in a study of radiation and T cells in renal cell carcinoma. Produced via immunoSEQ multiplex PCR; TCRdb's table is partial and in-frame only. The sample lists about 140,000 clones, roughly 83% occurring once. Sequencing was performed on blood, taken from a patient whose treatment included radiotherapy and nephrectomy. Source of these receptors: a woman aged 45 to 65 with renal cell carcinoma. Both conserved end residues are part of each CDR3. The D gene is left open where the match is weak. A clone size is listed for some rows: how often the clone was seen (once, few, many), or a class if it is expanded.

NA,TRBV7-2,NA,TRBJ1-4,TGTGCCAGCAGCACCCGTGGACACTCAACTAATGAAAAACTGTTTTTT,CASSTRGHSTNEKLFF
TRBD1,TRBV5-1,NA,TRBJ1-1,TGCGCCAGCAGCTGGACAGGGGGCACTGAAGCTTTCTTT,CASSWTGGTEAFF
NA,TRBV5-5,NA,TRBJ2-1,TGTGCCAGCAGCTTGGGAATCAATGAGCAGTTCTTC,CASSLGINEQFF
NA,TRBV11-3,NA,TRBJ2-5,TGTGCCACCGCCTGGAGCCCCTGTCAAGAGACCCAGTACTTC,CATAWSPCQETQYF
NA,TRBV29-1,NA,TRBJ2-1,TGCAGCGTTGAATCTGTATTCTCCTACAATGAGCAGTTCTTC,CSVESVFSYNEQFF
NA,TRBV19,NA,TRBJ1-5,TGTGCCAGTAGTCAGAACAGGGCATCACAGCCCCAGCATTTT,CASSQNRASQPQHF
NA,TRBV25-1,NA,TRBJ2-5,TGTGCCAGCAAACGGGACACCCAAGAGACCCAGTACTTC,CASKRDTQETQYF
TRBD1,TRBV7-8,NA,TRBJ1-4,TGTGCCACCTCAAACAGGGTCCAGGGGGAAGAAAAACTGTTTTTT,CATSNRVQGEEKLFF
TRBD2,TRBV2,NA,TRBJ2-2,TGTGCCAGCAGTGGGAGGACTAGCGGCACCGGGGAGCTGTTTTTT,CASSGRTSGTGELFF
NA,TRBV30,NA,TRBJ2-5,TGTGCCTGGAGTGTTGATGGGGGACTGACCCAGTACTTC,CAWSVDGGLTQYF
NA,TRBV12-5,NA,TRBJ1-1,TGTGCTAGTGGTCCCGACCTTATGAGGGATAGGACTGAAGCTTTCTTT,CASGPDLMRDRTEAFF
NA,TRBV6-6,NA,TRBJ1-3,TGTGCCAGCAGTTACGGGGGGTACTCTGGAAACACCATATATTTT,CASSYGGYSGNTIYF
NA,TRBV27,NA,TRBJ2-7,TGTGCCAGCAGTTTTGGTGGCAGCCCCGAGCAGTACTTC,CASSFGGSPEQYF
NA,TRBV28,NA,TRBJ1-4,TGTGCCAGCAGTTTGGGGGGTTCGGCAACTAATGAAAAACTGTTTTTT,CASSLGGSATNEKLFF
NA,TRBV5-1,NA,TRBJ2-3,TGCGCCAGCAGCTTGGGACAGACGTGGGGGGATACGCAGTATTTT,CASSLGQTWGDTQYF
NA,TRBV19,NA,TRBJ1-2,TGTGCCAGTACCTTCGGGGGGGACTCTGGCTACACCTTC,CASTFGGDSGYTF
NA,TRBV11-1,NA,TRBJ1-2,TGTGCCAGCAGCTTAGCGATACAGGGTGTTAACTATGGCTACACCTTC,CASSLAIQGVNYGYTF
TRBD1,TRBV5-1,NA,TRBJ2-7,TGCGCCAGCAGCTACGCCGGGACAGGGACATCCAACGAGCAGTACTTC,CASSYAGTGTSNEQYF
TRBD1,TRBV29-1,NA,TRBJ1-4,TGCAGCGGGGGACAGGGTGTTAATGAAAAACTGTTTTTT,CSGGQGVNEKLFF
TRBD2,TRBV5-4,NA,TRBJ2-5,TGTGCCAGCAGCTATCCTGGACTAGCGGGGGGGCGATGGGAGACCCAGTACTTC,CASSYPGLAGGRWETQYF
NA,TRBV6-5,NA,TRBJ1-1,TGTGCCAGCAGTTACTTGGCCCAGACTGAAGCTTTCTTT,CASSYLAQTEAFF
NA,TRBV9,NA,TRBJ2-5,TGTGCCAGCAGCCCGAACCCCCGGCAAGAGACCCAGTACTTC,CASSPNPRQETQYF
NA,TRBV1,NA,TRBJ2-1,TGCACCAGCAGCCAAGTTAGCGGCCATTTTCAAAATGAGCAGTTCTTC,CTSSQVSGHFQNEQFF
NA,TRBV19,once,TRBJ2-2,TGTGCCAGTAACCCCCATTTGAGGACCGGGGAGCTGTTTTTT,CASNPHLRTGELFF
NA,TRBV5-4,once,TRBJ2-3,TGTGCCAGCAGCTTGGGGCCAGGGCTAGTTACAGATACGCAGTATTTT,CASSLGPGLVTDTQYF
NA,TRBV5-6,NA,TRBJ1-3,TGTGCCAGCAGCTTCGTGGGAATACGTGGAAACACCATATATTTT,CASSFVGIRGNTIYF
NA,TRBV6-5,NA,TRBJ2-7,TGTGCCAGCAGTTACTCGCCGAGATACGAGCAGTACTTC,CASSYSPRYEQYF
TRBD1,TRBV4-1,NA,TRBJ1-5,TGCGCCAGCAGCCAAGGGACAGGGAGGAATCAGCCCCAGCATTTT,CASSQGTGRNQPQHF
TRBD1,TRBV5-1,few,TRBJ2-7,TGCGCCAGCAGCCCCCGGGCAGGGGGCTACGAGCAGTACTTC,CASSPRAGGYEQYF
NA,TRBV14,many,TRBJ2-5,TGTGCCAGCGGCTTTGGGAATACCCAGTACTTC,CASGFGNTQYF
NA,TRBV25-1,many,TRBJ2-7,TGTGCCAGCAGTGAATCAGGCAGGGTGGACGAGCAGTACTTC,CASSESGRVDEQYF
TRBD1,TRBV5-6,NA,TRBJ2-7,TGTGCCAGCAGAAGACAGGGCAGCTCCTACGAGCAGTACTTC,CASRRQGSSYEQYF
NA,TRBV9,NA,TRBJ1-1,TGTGCCAGCAGCGCGAAAGAACTGGATTTCTTT,CASSAKELDFF
NA,TRBV5-6,NA,TRBJ1-1,TGTGCCAGCAGCCAGGGCGGCAGGGCGAACACTGAAGCTTTCTTT,CASSQGGRANTEAFF
NA,TRBV7-2,few,TRBJ2-7,TGTGCCAGCAGCTTAGGCAGGCGAGAAGAGCAGTACTTC,CASSLGRREEQYF
NA,TRBV18,few,TRBJ2-3,TGTGCCAGCTCACCCGATGGGGCGGCAAGAGATACGCAGTATTTT,CASSPDGAARDTQYF
NA,TRBV7-2,NA,TRBJ2-1,TGTGCCAGCAGCTTAGGCGGCCCCTCGATGGAGCAGTTCTTC,CASSLGGPSMEQFF
NA,TRBV7-3,NA,TRBJ2-3,TGTGCCAGCAGCTTAGAAGGGTCCGCAGATACGCAGTATTTT,CASSLEGSADTQYF